This T cell receptor beta chain was obtained from a study of cytotoxic CD8 clonotypes in ibrutinib-treated CLL. Study-wide points: The public clonotypes identified were infrequent and showed contraction or stability on treatment.

Deep sequencing aimed at 1 in 200,000 to 1 in 1 million T cells' resolution. Only in-frame clones appear in the TCRdb table, and some are missing; sequencing was by immunoSEQ multiplex PCR. Counted here are around 20,000 clones, about 84% occurring once; the ten biggest clones make up approximately 5%. With regard to this clone: Its specificity is not known.

The CDR3 consists of 14 residues. Germline loops: CDR1 SNHLY, CDR2 FYNNEI. The V end was cut by 6 bases, the J end by 8 bases, with 14 bases between. The sequencing here drew on PBMCs, taken before ibrutinib treatment. The chain joins TRBV2 to TRBJ1-6; D perhaps matches TRBD1 (5 bases). This receptor was taken from a human donor with chronic lymphocytic leukemia. The CDR3 nucleotides are TGTGCCAGCAGCGCATTGGGGGGTGATTCACCCCTCCACTTT. Its translation is CASSALGGDSPLHF.